This entry describes one T cell receptor (beta chain). Its antigen is still unknown. Trimming took off 6 bases at V and 3 bases at J, with 12 bases between the two ends. Per the germline V gene, CDR1 is KGHSH and CDR2 is LQKENI. This CDR3 is built from 13 residues. The PCR made use of 60 Vbeta and 13 Jbeta primers. Profiling relied on immunoSEQ multiplex PCR, and the TCRdb table lists in-frame clones only, not all of them. The table has over 150,000 clones, 77% seen once. This entry comes from a study of cytomegalovirus exposure and HLA in healthy donors. Study findings and constraints: When analyzed later, the rates of TCR association showed variation by HLA locus, with DRB1 the most and HLA-C the fewest. Previously analyzed data showed that most TCR beta V segments were productive at a frequency of about 87% or about 30%. As was reported, the HLA-A and HLA-B alleles of most subjects were accurately predicted from TCR beta sequences. The authors confirmed in vitro that a few CMV-associated chains were specific for CMV antigens.

Sequencing was performed on PBMCs. The V call is TRBV18, the J call TRBJ2-7; D is uncertain. This clonotype was sampled from a woman aged 40 to 55 in good health and CMV-seropositive. The CDR3 region has the DNA TGTGCCAGCTCCCCCGAGGATCACTACGAGCAGTACTTC. It is translated as CASSPEDHYEQYF.